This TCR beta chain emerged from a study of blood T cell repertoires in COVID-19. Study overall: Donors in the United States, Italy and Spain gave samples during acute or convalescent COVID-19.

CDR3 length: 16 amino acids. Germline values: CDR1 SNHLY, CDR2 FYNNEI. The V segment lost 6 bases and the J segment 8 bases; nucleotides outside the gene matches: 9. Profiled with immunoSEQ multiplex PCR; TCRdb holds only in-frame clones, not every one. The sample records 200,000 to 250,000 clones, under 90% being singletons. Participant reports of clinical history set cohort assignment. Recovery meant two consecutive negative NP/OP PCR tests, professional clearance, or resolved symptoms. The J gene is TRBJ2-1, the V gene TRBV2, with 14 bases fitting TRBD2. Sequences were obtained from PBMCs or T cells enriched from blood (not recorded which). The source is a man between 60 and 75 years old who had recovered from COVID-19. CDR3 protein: CASRRLAGGRSDEQFF. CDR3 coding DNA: TGTGCCAGCAGGAGACTAGCGGGGGGGCGAAGTGATGAGCAGTTCTTC.